The 31 T cell receptor beta chains below were found in one sample sequenced in a study of cytomegalovirus exposure and HLA in healthy donors. Primers: 60 Vbeta forward and 13 Jbeta reverse. Repertoires were generated with immunoSEQ multiplex PCR, while TCRdb's copy carries only in-frame clones and drops some. The table includes about 150,000 clones, around three quarters detected once. Source material: PBMCs. These receptor sequences come from a man in his forties in good health and CMV-seropositive.

The chain couples TRBV27 to TRBJ1-5, with a possible D match to TRBD1 (5 bases). The CDR3 has 14 amino acids. Trimming left V 7 bases short and J 6 bases short, with 16 bases between. Looked up from germline, CDR1 is MNHEY and CDR2 is SMNVEV (reference sequence). The CDR3 is CASTPAGGGQPQHF. CDR3 DNA sequence: TGTGCCAGCACCCCGGCCGGGGGAGGTCAGCCCCAGCATTTT.

J is TRBJ2-5 and V is TRBV7-6; possibly TRBD1 for D (6 bases). Trimming removed 1 base from V and 7 bases from J, with 34 bases in between. Germline-derived CDR1 and CDR2 are SGHVS and FNYEAQ. CDR3 length equals 21 residues. CDR3 amino acids: CASSLVAARDTSIQGSGTQYF. In nucleotides, the CDR3 is TGTGCCAGCAGCTTAGTTGCCGCCAGGGACACATCTATCCAGGGAAGTGGGACCCAGTACTTC.

The CDR3 DNA reads TGCGCCAGCAGCTTGTTAGGCGGTTCTCAGCCCCAGCATTTT. Translated: CASSLLGGSQPQHF. The V gene is TRBV5-1, the J gene TRBJ1-5; no firm D call. Germline V CDR1 and CDR2: SGHRS, YFSETQ. V gave up 1 base and J gave up 6 bases, with 11 bases separating them. This CDR3 has 14 residues.

As for this clone: The identical CDR3 is also encoded by other nucleotide sequences in the sample. This rearrangement joins TRBV28 to TRBJ2-5; possibly TRBD1 for D (5 bases). CDR3 length: 14 amino acids. Germline CDR1 reads MDHEN; CDR2 reads SYDVKM. Trimming removed 3 bases from V and 5 bases from J, with 13 bases in between. DNA of the CDR3: TGTGCCAGCAGTTTGGGGCCAGGCGCCGAGACCCAGTACTTC. It is translated as CASSLGPGAETQYF.

With respect to this clone: Distinct nucleotide sequences in the sample also encode this CDR3. The chain carries TRBV30 and TRBJ2-3; D remains ambiguous. CDR1 and CDR2 from the germline V gene are GTSNPN and SVGIG (reference sequence). There are 13 residues in the CDR3. Trimming stripped 4 bases from V and 6 bases from J, with 14 bases between. The CDR3 nucleotides are TGTGCCTGGACCCGCGGCGTGACCGATACGCAGTATTTT. This codes for CAWTRGVTDTQYF.

V is TRBV9 and J is TRBJ2-7; D unclear. V was shortened by 0 bases and J by 6 bases, with 10 bases between the two germline ends. The CDR3 has 13 amino acids. Germline lookup yields CDR1 SGDLS and CDR2 YYNGEE. The CDR3: CASSVGWPLEQYF. DNA of the CDR3: TGTGCCAGCAGCGTAGGGTGGCCCCTCGAGCAGTACTTC.

The V and J genes are TRBV11-2 and TRBJ1-2; the D is unclear. CDR1 is SGHAT and CDR2 is FQNNGV in the germline V gene. The length of the CDR3 is 14 residues. The germline V and J ends were trimmed by 1 base and 6 bases, with 12 bases remaining between them. The chain's CDR3 is CASSLVVDLHGYTF. Written as DNA, the CDR3 is TGTGCCAGCAGCTTAGTAGTCGACTTGCATGGCTACACCTTC.

This sequence joins TRBV7-9 and TRBJ1-6, with a weak D call TRBD1 (6 bases). There are 16 residues in the CDR3. The V end lost 3 bases, the J end lost 7 bases, and 16 bases lay between the germline ends. Germline assignment: CDR1 SEHNR and CDR2 FQNEAQ (reference sequence). Here the CDR3 reads CASSLQGLENNSPLHF. CDR3 bases: TGTGCCAGCAGCTTGCAGGGGCTAGAAAACAATTCACCCCTCCACTTT.

The chain is built from TRBV29-1 and TRBJ2-7, with 9 nucleotides matching TRBD1. Unmatched junction bases numbered 5, after V lost 7 bases and J lost 4 bases. CDR1 is SQVTM and CDR2 is ANQGSEA in the germline V gene. This CDR3 has 12 amino acids. The chain's CDR3 is CSGGQGYYEQYF. CDR3 coding DNA: TGCAGCGGCGGACAGGGGTATTACGAGCAGTACTTC.

The rearrangement links TRBV2 to TRBJ2-7; 7 bases align to TRBD1. After removal of 10 bases from V and 2 bases from J, the junction contained 11 bases not matched to a gene. Germline V CDR1 and CDR2: SNHLY, FYNNEI. This CDR3 is 14 amino acids long. CDR3 region: CAILPTGNTYEQYF. The CDR3 DNA reads as TGTGCCATTCTACCGACAGGGAATACCTACGAGCAGTACTTC.

This chain links TRBV30 with TRBJ1-1; D may be TRBD1 (5 bases). V was pared by 8 bases and J by 5 bases, with 18 bases between. Looked up from germline, CDR1 is GTSNPN and CDR2 is SVGIG (reference sequence). There are 13 residues in the CDR3. CDR3 loop: CARQTKGMTEAFF. The CDR3 bases are TGTGCCCGCCAGACGAAGGGGATGACTGAAGCTTTCTTT. Based on the CDR3 plus reference TRBV30 and TRBJ1-1, the full variable domain is SQTIHQWPATLVQPVGSPLSLECTVEGTSNPNLYWYRQAAGRGLQLLFYSVGIGQISSEVPQNLSASRPQDRQFILSSKKLLLSDSGFYLCARQTKGMTEAFFGQGTRLTVV.

As for this clone: A read error may account for a junction end that differs from germline. This chain joins TRBV7-9 and TRBJ1-3; D is ambiguous. This CDR3 is built from 14 residues. Germline lookup yields CDR1 SEHNR and CDR2 FQNEAQ (reference sequence). The CDR3 region is CSSSTPNSGNTIYF. The CDR3 coding sequence is TGTTCCAGCAGCACCCCGAATAGCGGAAACACCATATATTTT.

V gene TRBV7-9 combines with J gene TRBJ2-3; no firm D call. This CDR3 contains 16 residues. Trimming stripped 8 bases from V and 0 bases from J, with 18 bases between. CDR1 is SEHNR, CDR2 FQNEAQ, per germline (reference sequence). Here the CDR3 reads CASLGAEQLSTDTQYF. In nucleotides, the CDR3 is TGTGCCAGCCTAGGAGCCGAGCAACTTAGCACAGATACGCAGTATTTT.

The chain carries TRBV9 and TRBJ2-7, with D possibly being TRBD1 (6 bases). There are 13 residues in the CDR3. The V and J ends lost 0 bases and 6 bases respectively, with 10 bases between them. CDR1 is SGDLS and CDR2 is YYNGEE in the germline V gene. CDR3 amino acids: CASSVEPRGEQYF. CDR3 bases: TGTGCCAGCAGCGTAGAACCCAGGGGCGAGCAGTACTTC.

The table lists this clone with a count of one. J is TRBJ1-5 and V is TRBV5-8; D remains ambiguous. Germline values: CDR1 SGHTS, CDR2 YDEGEE. V lost 2 bases and J lost 2, with 5 bases in between. The CDR3 sequence is 13 residues long. CDR3 sequence: CASSFQGNQPQHF. In DNA, the CDR3 is TGTGCCAGCAGCTTTCAGGGCAATCAGCCCCAGCATTTT.

This rearrangement joins TRBV5-4 to TRBJ2-7, with 10 bases that match TRBD2. This CDR3 comprises 14 residues. The germline CDR1 and CDR2 sequences are SGHNT and YYREEE (reference sequence). With 5 bases clipped from V and 2 bases from J, the junction kept 4 bases outside the gene matches. The CDR3 region is CASSPGTSAYEQYF. The CDR3 DNA follows: TGTGCCAGCAGTCCCGGGACTAGCGCCTACGAGCAGTACTTC.

The chain has TRBV11-2 and TRBJ2-1; 9 bases map to TRBD2. Germline CDR1 reads SGHAT; CDR2 reads FQNNGV. The CDR3 sequence is 16 residues long. The V gene end was trimmed by 5 bases and the J gene end by 4 bases; junction bases not matched to a gene: 9. The CDR3 DNA reads TGTGCCAGCAGCCTTAGGGTGACTAGCGGTTACAATGAGCAGTTCTTC. Translating gives CASSLRVTSGYNEQFF.

The genes are TRBV7-9 and TRBJ1-2; maybe TRBD1 (6 bases). This CDR3 has 14 residues. The V end lost 6 bases, the J end lost 2 bases, and 13 bases lay between the germline ends. The germline V gene encodes CDR1 SEHNR and CDR2 FQNEAQ (reference sequence). The CDR3 loop reads CASRDSLDNYGYTF. The DNA for the CDR3 is TGTGCCAGCAGGGACAGCCTCGACAACTATGGCTACACCTTC.

The rearrangement joins TRBV7-9 to TRBJ2-1, with D maybe TRBD1 (6 bases). Trimming took 2 bases from V and 4 from J, leaving 9 bases between them. Germline lookup yields CDR1 SEHNR and CDR2 FQNEAQ (reference sequence). The CDR3 loop spans 14 amino acids. CDR3 region: CASSLLQGYNEQFF. CDR3 bases: TGTGCCAGCAGCTTACTTCAGGGGTACAATGAGCAGTTCTTC.

V usage is TRBV5-1 and J usage is TRBJ2-3; 9 bases are shared with TRBD2. With V trimmed by 4 bases and J by 5 bases, 17 bases remained unmatched. The length of the CDR3 is 18 residues. The germline gives CDR1 SGHRS, CDR2 YFSETQ. This CDR3 is CASSRNQRVAGVKDTQYF. The CDR3 coding sequence is TGCGCCAGCAGCCGCAATCAAAGAGTAGCGGGAGTAAAAGATACGCAGTATTTT.

The genes are TRBV11-2 and TRBJ2-1; TRBD2 aligns across 9 bases. The length of the CDR3 is 16 residues. CDR1 is SGHAT, CDR2 FQNNGV, per germline. V dropped 1 base and J dropped 5; count of bases not matched to a gene: 6. The chain's CDR3 is CASSLGIAGVDNEQFF. The CDR3 region has the DNA TGTGCCAGCAGCTTAGGTATAGCGGGAGTGGACAATGAGCAGTTCTTC.

This rearrangement joins TRBV13 to TRBJ2-1; 7 nucleotides line up with TRBD2. Per the germline V gene, CDR1 is PRHDT and CDR2 is FYEKMQ (reference sequence). The CDR3 contains 20 residues. With V trimmed by 3 bases and J by 5 bases, 22 bases remained unmatched. The CDR3 nucleotides are TGTGCCAGCAGCTTTATAGAGGTGAGGGCGAGCGGGAAGCCCCACAATGAGCAGTTCTTC. Its protein product is CASSFIEVRASGKPHNEQFF.

The genes are TRBV7-2 and TRBJ2-1; 7 bases match TRBD2. V was clipped by 1 base and J by 7 bases; unmatched bases: 7. CDR1 and CDR2 from the germline V gene are SGHTA and FQGNSA. This CDR3 has 15 residues. CDR3 sequence (DNA): TGTGCCAGCAGCTTAGTTGCGGGAGCTGAGAATGAGCAGTTCTTC. This sequence encodes CASSLVAGAENEQFF.

The CDR3 loop reads CASSNRQAQPQHF. CDR3 sequence (DNA): TGTGCCAGCAGCAACCGACAAGCTCAGCCCCAGCATTTT. The V gene is TRBV7-2, the J gene TRBJ1-5; D is unresolved. Looked up from germline, CDR1 is SGHTA and CDR2 is FQGNSA. V gave up 5 bases and J gave up 6 bases, with 11 bases separating them. The CDR3 is 13 amino acids.

This clone rates as medium-sized (0.01 to 0.1%). The genes are TRBV6-5 and TRBJ1-2; TRBD1 might be the D (5 bases). Germline V gene sequence: CDR1 MNHEY, CDR2 SVGAGI. V lost 8 bases to trimming and J lost 6 bases, with 19 bases between them. The CDR3 runs 14 residues. The CDR3 region is CASRQSGDRHGYTF. The CDR3 DNA sequence: TGTGCCAGCCGGCAGTCGGGCGACAGACATGGCTACACCTTC.

This chain uses TRBV7-9 with TRBJ2-2; 9 nucleotides align to TRBD1. The CDR3 covers 14 residues. V dropped 4 bases and J dropped 6; count of bases not matched to a gene: 3. The germline V gene has CDR1 SEHNR and CDR2 FQNEAQ (reference sequence). The CDR3 loop is CASSSDRGAGELFF. CDR3 bases: TGTGCCAGCAGCTCCGACAGGGGGGCCGGGGAGCTGTTTTTT.

This clone was counted between two and nine times. The chain links TRBV5-4 to TRBJ1-6; TRBD1 is a possible D gene (6 bases). CDR1 SGHNT and CDR2 YYREEE come from the germline V gene (reference sequence). This CDR3 has 16 residues. Trimming removed 0 bases from V and 0 bases from J, with 7 bases in between. CDR3 nucleotide sequence: TGTGCCAGCAGCTTGGGAGGGGGCTCCTATAATTCACCCCTCCACTTT. Encoded protein: CASSLGGGSYNSPLHF.

This chain links TRBV27 with TRBJ2-5; 9 positions agree with TRBD1. The DNA end lines up better with TRBJ2-7; the J call may be wrong. Per germline, CDR1 MNHEY and CDR2 SMNVEV (reference sequence). This CDR3 is built from 14 residues. The CDR3 is CASSVQGAGYEQYF. The CDR3, as DNA: TGTGCCAGCAGTGTACAGGGGGCCGGCTACGAGCAGTACTTC.

There are a few counts of this clone. The chain is built from TRBV7-6 and TRBJ1-3; D is possibly TRBD1 (6 bases). The germline gives CDR1 SGHVS, CDR2 FNYEAQ. CDR3 length equals 16 residues. Trimming pared 0 bases from V and 0 bases from J, leaving 9 bases between. The CDR3 nucleotides are TGTGCCAGCAGCTTAGCGGGGGGGCCCTCTGGAAACACCATATATTTT. Protein sequence: CASSLAGGPSGNTIYF.

The V call is TRBV5-1, the J call TRBJ2-7, with a possible D match to TRBD1 (6 bases). V was pared by 0 bases and J by 0 bases, with 7 bases between. Germline V gene data show CDR1 as SGHRS and CDR2 as YFSETQ. There are 14 residues in the CDR3. CDR3 region: CASSLVGGSYEQYF. In DNA form, the CDR3 reads TGCGCCAGCAGCTTGGTAGGGGGCTCCTACGAGCAGTACTTC.

The chain carries TRBV7-6 and TRBJ2-6; no definite D call. Trimming pared 5 bases from V and 0 bases from J, leaving 8 bases between. The CDR3 runs 15 residues. Germline V gene lookup returns CDR1 SGHVS and CDR2 FNYEAQ. The CDR3 DNA is TGTGCCAGCAGCCCACAGCCCTCTGGGGCCAACGTCCTGACTTTC. Translating gives CASSPQPSGANVLTF.